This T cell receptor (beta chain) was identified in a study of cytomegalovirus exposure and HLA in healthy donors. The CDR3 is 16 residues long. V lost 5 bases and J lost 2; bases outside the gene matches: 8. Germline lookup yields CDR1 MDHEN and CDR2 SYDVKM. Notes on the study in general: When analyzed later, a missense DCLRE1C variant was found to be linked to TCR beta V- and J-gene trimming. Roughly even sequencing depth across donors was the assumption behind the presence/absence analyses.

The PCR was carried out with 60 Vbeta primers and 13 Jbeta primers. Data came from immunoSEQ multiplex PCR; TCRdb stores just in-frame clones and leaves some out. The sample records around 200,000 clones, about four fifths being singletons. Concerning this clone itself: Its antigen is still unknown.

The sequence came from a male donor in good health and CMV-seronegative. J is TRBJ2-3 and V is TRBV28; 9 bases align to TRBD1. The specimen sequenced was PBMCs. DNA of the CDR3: TGTGCCAGCAGTCGACCTGGGACAGGGTCCACAGATACGCAGTATTTT. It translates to CASSRPGTGSTDTQYF.